The 17 T cell receptor beta chains reported below all come from one sample, sequenced in a study of cytomegalovirus exposure and HLA in healthy donors. PCR employed 60 Vbeta and 13 Jbeta primers. Assay: immunoSEQ multiplex PCR; the TCRdb copy retains only in-frame clones and omits some. This sample has approximately 190,000 clones, with around four fifths found just once. Input material: PBMCs. Receptors were obtained from a man aged 35-49 years in good health and CMV-seropositive.

The rearrangement links TRBV7-2 to TRBJ2-5, with 13 bases that match TRBD2. This CDR3 has 16 amino acids. The V gene's germline CDR1 is SGHTA and CDR2 FQGNSA. V dropped 5 bases and J dropped 6; count of bases not matched to a gene: 9. CDR3 bases: TGTGCCAGCAGCCTCAGGACTAGCGGGAGTCATAAGACCCAGTACTTC. This encodes CASSLRTSGSHKTQYF.

The chain carries TRBV21-1 and TRBJ2-2; TRBD2 is taken as the D call from the table, unchecked against the DNA. TRBV21-1 is reported as a pseudogene. The CDR3 extends over 17 amino acids. The CDR3 DNA is TGTGCCAGCAGCAAAGGCAGGCTAGCGGGAATGGCCGGGGAGCTGTTTTTT. This encodes CASSKGRLAGMAGELFF.

This clone was detected once. The V call is TRBV7-8, the J call TRBJ1-2; D is uncertain. V lost 5 bases, J lost 2 bases, and 9 bases lay in between. The CDR3 spans 13 residues. Germline V CDR1 and CDR2: SGHVS, FQNEAQ. The CDR3 DNA sequence: TGTGCCAGCAGCCAAGTGGGCAACTATGGCTACACCTTC. Encoded protein: CASSQVGNYGYTF.

The CDR3 DNA reads TGTGCCAGCAGACCCTCGGTCGCCTACGAGCAGTACTTC. The encoded protein is CASRPSVAYEQYF. The rearrangement joins TRBV27 to TRBJ2-7; D is undetermined. Germline V gives CDR1 MNHEY, CDR2 SMNVEV (reference sequence). This CDR3 has 13 amino acids. Trimming took 6 bases from V and 2 from J, leaving 11 bases between them.

The rearrangement uses TRBV7-2 and TRBJ2-7; D not resolved. V lost 4 bases to trimming and J lost 1 base, with 5 bases between them. Germline CDR1 is SGHTA and CDR2 is FQGNSA. The CDR3 consists of 12 residues. CDR3 protein: CASSYGSYEQYF. For the CDR3, the DNA is TGTGCCAGCAGCTACGGGTCCTACGAGCAGTACTTC.

The chain employs TRBV5-1 and TRBJ1-2; D is perhaps TRBD1 (5 bases). Trimming cost V 0 bases and J 5 bases, with 11 bases left between them. Germline CDR1 reads SGHRS; CDR2 reads YFSETQ. The CDR3 loop spans 14 amino acids. This CDR3 is CASSLEDSTYGYTF. Here the CDR3 DNA reads TGCGCCAGCAGCTTGGAAGACAGTACTTATGGCTACACCTTC.

This rearrangement joins TRBV11-1 to TRBJ2-1, with D maybe TRBD2 (7 bases). Trimming removed 2 bases from V and 5 bases from J, with 19 bases in between. This CDR3 contains 17 residues. Germline lookup yields CDR1 SGHAT and CDR2 FQDESV (reference sequence). The CDR3 DNA is TGTGCCAGCAGCTTACCGAACTCGCGGGGGCTCGACAATGAGCAGTTCTTC. Translating it yields CASSLPNSRGLDNEQFF.

This chain links TRBV10-3 with TRBJ2-1; 12 bases are a match to TRBD2. This CDR3 region has 16 residues. Germline V lookup: CDR1 ENHRY, CDR2 SYGVKD. J lost 2 bases, V lost 4 bases, and 3 bases had no gene match. CDR3 sequence (DNA): TGTGCCATCAGTGGGACTAGCGGGGCTGCCTACAATGAGCAGTTCTTC. Translation: CAISGTSGAAYNEQFF.

This clone was recorded only once. The chain employs TRBV29-1 and TRBJ1-2; D is ambiguous. This CDR3 spans 12 amino acids. V lost 3 bases and J lost 8, with 13 bases in between. Germline CDR1 reads SQVTM; CDR2 reads ANQGSEA. CDR3 bases: TGCAGCGTTGATCGGGGTTACCACGGCTACACCTTC. It codes for CSVDRGYHGYTF.

The chain recombines TRBV11-2 with TRBJ1-2; D is uncertain. Germline assignment: CDR1 SGHAT and CDR2 FQNNGV. The CDR3 is made up of 15 amino acids. V was pared by 0 bases and J by 5 bases, with 13 bases between. CDR3 residues: CASSLDRAGIYGYTF. The CDR3 DNA is TGTGCCAGCAGCTTAGATCGGGCGGGGATATATGGCTACACCTTC.

The chain couples TRBV5-1 to TRBJ2-7; a weak D match, TRBD1 (5 bases). From germline, CDR1 is SGHRS and CDR2 YFSETQ. The CDR3 runs to 14 residues. Trimming removed 2 bases from V and 0 bases from J, with 9 bases in between. DNA for the CDR3: TGCGCCAGCAGCTTAGGGGCCGGCTCCTACGAGCAGTACTTC. Residues: CASSLGAGSYEQYF.

J is TRBJ2-7 and V is TRBV2, with 8 bases lining up with TRBD1. The V gene end was trimmed by 6 bases and the J gene end by 2 bases; junction bases not matched to a gene: 9. The length of the CDR3 is 15 residues. Germline V gives CDR1 SNHLY, CDR2 FYNNEI. The CDR3 sequence: CASRRGTGGPYEQYF. The DNA of the CDR3 is TGTGCCAGCAGACGCGGGACAGGCGGCCCCTACGAGCAGTACTTC.

For this clone: One end of the junction varies from germline; a read error may be responsible. The chain carries TRBV5-4 and TRBJ2-2; perhaps TRBD2 as D (6 bases). Germline-derived CDR1 and CDR2 are SGHNT and YYREEE (reference sequence). This CDR3 has 15 residues. The CDR3 is CTSKRWGENTGELFF. CDR3 in DNA: TGTACCAGCAAACGATGGGGGGAAAACACCGGGGAGCTGTTTTTT.

The V gene is TRBV4-2, the J gene TRBJ2-3; D remains unclear. Germline V gives CDR1 LGHNA, CDR2 YNFKEQ. The CDR3 totals 12 residues. V lost 6 bases and J 2 bases, leaving 6 bases between the germline ends. The CDR3 sequence is CASRGNTDTQYF. The CDR3 DNA follows: TGTGCCAGCAGGGGCAACACAGATACGCAGTATTTT.

V gene TRBV5-6 combines with J gene TRBJ2-1; 12 bases are shared with TRBD2. V lost 4 bases and J lost 6; bases outside the gene matches: 8. CDR1 SGHDT and CDR2 YYEEEE come from the germline V gene. The CDR3 is 16 residues long. The CDR3 reads CASSGSLAGGVNEQFF. Here the CDR3 DNA reads TGTGCCAGCAGCGGATCCCTAGCGGGAGGGGTCAATGAGCAGTTCTTC.

CDR3 protein: CASSVSVAAGTGELFF. CDR3 DNA: TGTGCCAGCAGCGTTAGTGTAGCGGCGGGCACCGGGGAGCTGTTTTTT. This chain connects TRBV9 to TRBJ2-2, with D perhaps matching TRBD2 (6 bases). This CDR3 is 16 amino acids long. V lost 2 bases, J lost 4 bases, and 15 bases lay in between. Looked up from germline, CDR1 is SGDLS and CDR2 is YYNGEE. The full variable domain, completed using reference TRBV9 and TRBJ2-2, is DSGVTQTPKHLITATGQRVTLRCSPRSGDLSVYWYQQSLDQGLQFLIQYYNGEERAKGNILERFSAQQFPDLHSELNLSSLELGDSALYFCASSVSVAAGTGELFFGEGSRLTVL.

The J gene is TRBJ2-5, the V gene TRBV2, with 7 bases that match TRBD1. Germline assignment: CDR1 SNHLY and CDR2 FYNNEI. This CDR3 comprises 13 residues. The junction had 1 base not matched to a gene; V was cut back by 4 bases and J by 2 bases. CDR3 DNA: TGTGCCAGCAGTGGACAGGGACAAGAGACCCAGTACTTC. Translated, it gives CASSGQGQETQYF.